The present entry profiles one T cell receptor beta chain with its context. Measured with immunoSEQ multiplex PCR; TCRdb has only the in-frame clones, and not every one. The top ten hold more than 9.5% of the sample, which has about 88,000 clones, around four fifths seen once. The V gene lost 3 bases and the J gene lost 7 bases, with 15 bases spanning the gap. The germline gives CDR1 PRHDT, CDR2 FYEKMQ (reference sequence). The CDR3 covers 14 residues. This record comes from a study of blood T cell repertoires in COVID-19. Background on the study: The study drew acute and convalescent COVID-19 samples from the United States, Italy and Spain. Nucleic acid was either cDNA or gDNA, and it came from T cells, B-cell-depleted T cells, or PBMCs.

The source material was peripheral blood. This clonotype was obtained from a human donor in a cohort sampled during active COVID-19. The chain combines TRBV13 with TRBJ1-1; D is unresolved. DNA for the CDR3: TGTGCCAGCAGCTTCGTGCGGGAGCGCTATGAAGCTTTCTTT. This gives the protein CASSFVRERYEAFF.